These 8 T cell receptor beta chains were all obtained from the same sample, sequenced in a study of beta chain features in type 1 diabetes. Findings and caveats of the study: Patients with Type 1 diabetes showed moderately but significantly shorter TCRB CDR3s in all four CD4+ subsets.

These TCRs are of unknown antigen specificity. Reverse transcribing all isolated RNA meant expressed TCRB transcripts were sequenced. The method was immunoSEQ multiplex PCR; TCRdb's version includes in-frame clones alone and lacks a portion of them. The sample shows about 660,000 clones, over 11% of them seen only once. The sequencing input was naive CD4+ T cells from blood. These receptor sequences come from a man aged 18 to 29 with type 1 diabetes.

This clone was counted a few times. The same CDR3 also results from other DNA sequences found in this sample. CDR3 protein: CAWSRQGTGELFF. The CDR3 region has the DNA TGTGCCTGGAGCCGACAGGGCACCGGGGAGCTGTTTTTT. This sequence joins TRBV30 and TRBJ2-2; 7 bases agree with TRBD1. Germline V lookup: CDR1 GTSNPN, CDR2 SVGIG (reference sequence). With 3 bases clipped from V and 4 bases from J, the junction kept 2 bases outside the gene matches. The CDR3 is 13 amino acids.

This clone was detected only a few times. This CDR3 is CSVRGQELYEQYF. The CDR3 DNA is TGCAGCGTTCGGGGACAGGAGCTCTACGAGCAGTACTTC. The chain employs TRBV29-1 and TRBJ2-7, with TRBD1 identical over 8 bases. J gave up 3 bases and V 5 bases, and 6 bases lay outside the gene matches. CDR3 length: 13 residues. Germline V gene sequence: CDR1 SQVTM, CDR2 ANQGSEA.

This clone came up once. The J gene is TRBJ1-2, the V gene TRBV5-6; no clear D. The V end was cut by 0 bases, the J end by 8 bases, with 8 bases between. The V gene's germline CDR1 is SGHDT and CDR2 YYEEEE. This CDR3 is 12 amino acids long. CDR3 DNA: TGTGCCAGCAGCTTGGGGAAAAACGGCTACACCTTC. Protein product: CASSLGKNGYTF.

This clone has more than one count but fewer than ten. The chain couples TRBV29-1 to TRBJ1-1; D remains ambiguous. Germline CDR1 SQVTM, CDR2 ANQGSEA. The CDR3 has 13 residues. Trimming took off 5 bases at V and 0 bases at J, with 10 bases between the two ends. The CDR3 protein is CSVRVGLNTEAFF. In nucleotides, the CDR3 is TGCAGCGTTCGAGTGGGGTTGAACACTGAAGCTTTCTTT.

The chain links TRBV7-2 to TRBJ2-5; 11 nucleotides align to TRBD2. CDR3 length equals 17 residues. V shed 7 bases and J 1 base; nucleotides not matched to a gene: 11. Germline V lookup: CDR1 SGHTA, CDR2 FQGNSA. The CDR3 here is CASTPQGTSGGQETQYF. As DNA, the CDR3 is TGTGCCAGCACCCCCCAGGGGACTAGCGGAGGCCAAGAGACCCAGTACTTC.

The CDR3 here is CASSSRGAGGPDTQYF. In DNA, the CDR3 is TGTGCCAGCAGTTCCCGGGGGGCCGGGGGGCCAGATACGCAGTATTTT. The V gene is TRBV6-5, the J gene TRBJ2-3; TRBD2 is a possible D gene (7 bases). The CDR3 contains 16 residues. V lost 4 bases and J lost 4, with 18 bases in between. CDR1 and CDR2 (germline): MNHEY, SVGAGI.

The rearrangement uses TRBV7-2 and TRBJ1-5, with a tentative D call TRBD1 (5 bases). Germline assignment: CDR1 SGHTA and CDR2 FQGNSA. Trimming took off 1 base at V and 2 bases at J, with 9 bases between the two ends. The CDR3 consists of 15 residues. CDR3 amino acids: CASSLDRGGNQPQHF. CDR3 coding DNA: TGTGCCAGCAGCTTAGATCGGGGGGGCAATCAGCCCCAGCATTTT. Looking up the rest from reference TRBV7-2 and TRBJ1-5 gives the full variable domain: GAGVSQSPSNKVTEKGKDVELRCDPISGHTALYWYRQSLGQGLEFLIYFQGNSAPDKSGLPSDRFSAERTGGSVSTLTIQRTQQEDSAVYLCASSLDRGGNQPQHFGDGTRLSIL.

The genes are TRBV29-1 and TRBJ1-1; 8 positions match TRBD1. Germline V gene data show CDR1 as SQVTM and CDR2 as ANQGSEA. V lost 3 bases and J lost 5; bases outside the gene matches: 8. The CDR3 has 14 amino acids. CDR3 region: CSVDLRTGRTEAFF. Here the CDR3 DNA reads TGCAGCGTTGATCTACGGACAGGGCGGACTGAAGCTTTCTTT.